The 18 T cell receptor beta chains given below trace back to one sample, sequenced in a study of long-term antiretroviral therapy in people with HIV. This was the immunoSEQ v3.0 assay at survey level. Clones were read by immunoSEQ multiplex PCR, and TCRdb kept only the in-frame ones, dropping some. The repertoire includes 30,000 to 40,000 clones, 83% of them detected once, and approximately 7.9% sits in the top ten. Sequencing used unsorted PBMCs, obtained 0.4 years before starting antiretroviral therapy. These receptor sequences come from a man between 18 and 35 years old with HIV.

This chain connects TRBV7-8 to TRBJ2-3, with D uncertain. This CDR3 contains 13 residues. Trimming took 5 bases from V and 3 from J, leaving 9 bases between them. The germline CDR1 and CDR2 sequences are SGHVS and FQNEAQ. CDR3 residues: CASSPSGTDTQYF. The CDR3 coding sequence is TGTGCCAGCAGCCCTTCAGGAACAGATACGCAGTATTTT.

The chain is built from TRBV5-1 and TRBJ2-1, with D tentatively TRBD2 (5 bases). Germline CDR1 reads SGHRS; CDR2 reads YFSETQ. This CDR3 is 13 amino acids long. The V gene lost 4 bases and the J gene lost 6 bases, with 11 bases spanning the gap. CDR3 loop: CASSVDTSNEQFF. In DNA form, the CDR3 reads TGCGCCAGCAGCGTGGATACTAGCAATGAGCAGTTCTTC.

The chain recombines TRBV5-1 with TRBJ1-2; TRBD1 agrees at 7 bases. Looked up from germline, CDR1 is SGHRS and CDR2 is YFSETQ. Trimming at V came to 0 bases and at J to 14 bases, leaving 7 bases not matched to a gene. The CDR3 runs 12 residues. This chain's CDR3 is CASSLEQGTGTF. The CDR3, as DNA: TGCGCCAGCAGCTTGGAACAGGGGACTGGGACCTTC.

There are a few counts of this clone. V gene TRBV21-1 combines with J gene TRBJ2-7; the table assigns TRBD2, which was not confirmed against the DNA. TRBV21-1 is shown as a pseudogene. This CDR3 is built from 15 residues. For the CDR3, the DNA is TGTGCCAGCAGCAAGATTAATGGAGGGCGGGGTGAGCAGTACTTC. Protein: CASSKINGGRGEQYF.

The DNA of the CDR3 is TGTGCCAGCGGACTAGCGGGTCAAACCTACGAGCAGTACTTC. Translated, it gives CASGLAGQTYEQYF. The genes are TRBV19 and TRBJ2-7, with 11 bases matching TRBD2. CDR1 is LNHDA and CDR2 is SQIVND in the germline V gene (reference sequence). This CDR3 comprises 14 residues. With 9 bases clipped from V and 2 bases from J, the junction kept 6 bases outside the gene matches.

This rearrangement joins TRBV6-5 to TRBJ1-2; 11 bases are shared with TRBD1. Germline CDR1 is MNHEY and CDR2 is SVGAGI. After removal of 3 bases from V and 8 bases from J, the junction contained 5 bases not matched to a gene. The CDR3 contains 14 residues. The CDR3 reads CASSYGQGAVGYTF. CDR3 nucleotides: TGTGCCAGCAGTTATGGACAGGGGGCGGTCGGCTACACCTTC.

V gene TRBV4-2 combines with J gene TRBJ2-7, with 8 bases lining up with TRBD2. V lost 4 bases to trimming and J lost 3 bases; unmatched junction nucleotides: 11. This CDR3 contains 16 residues. Germline values: CDR1 LGHNA, CDR2 YNFKEQ. The CDR3 here is CASSPTVASGFYEQYF. The DNA of the CDR3 is TGTGCCAGCAGCCCTACAGTGGCTAGCGGGTTCTACGAGCAGTACTTC.

The rearrangement uses TRBV12-5 and TRBJ1-1; D not resolved. This CDR3 comprises 13 residues. Germline V gene data show CDR1 as LGHNT and CDR2 as FRNRAP. The V and J ends lost 11 bases and 2 bases respectively, with 15 bases between them. The CDR3 DNA reads as TGTGCTCGATACCTGGGCCTTAACACTGAAGCTTTCTTT. Its translation is CARYLGLNTEAFF.

This rearrangement joins TRBV7-9 to TRBJ1-3; D unclear. In germline, CDR1 is SEHNR, CDR2 FQNEAQ (reference sequence). CDR3 length: 14 amino acids. V was pared by 4 bases and J by 0 bases, with 7 bases between. DNA of the CDR3: TGTGCCAGCAGCTCGGGTCGCTCTGGAAACACCATATATTTT. As protein: CASSSGRSGNTIYF.

The chain recombines TRBV4-2 with TRBJ1-3; no firm D call. From germline, CDR1 is LGHNA and CDR2 YNFKEQ. Trimming took off 0 bases at V and 0 bases at J, with 9 bases between the two ends. The CDR3 spans 16 residues. The CDR3 region is CASSQDIDISGNTIYF. CDR3 nucleotides: TGTGCCAGCAGCCAAGATATTGATATCTCTGGAAACACCATATATTTT.

This sequence joins TRBV14 and TRBJ2-5, with 8 bases aligning to TRBD2. The CDR3 covers 14 residues. After removal of 4 bases from V and 5 bases from J, the junction contained 6 bases not matched to a gene. Looked up from germline, CDR1 is SGHDN and CDR2 is FVKESK. CDR3 DNA: TGTGCCAGCAGCCCGTACCGCGGGGGGGAGACCCAGTACTTC. Residues: CASSPYRGGETQYF.

This chain links TRBV18 with TRBJ1-1; TRBD1 aligns across 8 bases. V lost 0 bases, J lost 4 bases, and 10 bases stayed unmatched. Germline values: CDR1 KGHSH, CDR2 LQKENI. This CDR3 is built from 17 residues. In DNA form, the CDR3 reads TGTGCCAGCTCACCACCGTGGTCAGGGGGCGGCGGCACTGAAGCTTTCTTT. Translation: CASSPPWSGGGGTEAFF.

This rearrangement joins TRBV19 to TRBJ2-7, with 9 bases lining up with TRBD1. Looked up from germline, CDR1 is LNHDA and CDR2 is SQIVND (reference sequence). The CDR3 spans 15 residues. V gave up 3 bases and J gave up 3 bases; unmatched junction bases: 6. CDR3 in DNA: TGTGCCAGTAGTATCGCCGGGACAGGGAACTACGAGCAGTACTTC. Residues: CASSIAGTGNYEQYF.

V and J are TRBV9 and TRBJ1-2; perhaps TRBD1 as D (5 bases). There are 13 residues in the CDR3. V lost 4 bases and J 7 bases, leaving 14 bases between the germline ends. From germline, CDR1 is SGDLS and CDR2 YYNGEE. The CDR3 DNA follows: TGTGCCAGCAGCTCCATCGGGGGGGGTGGCTACACCTTC. Translated, it gives CASSSIGGGGYTF. Together with reference TRBV9 and TRBJ1-2, the CDR3 gives the full variable domain: DSGVTQTPKHLITATGQRVTLRCSPRSGDLSVYWYQQSLDQGLQFLIQYYNGEERAKGNILERFSAQQFPDLHSELNLSSLELGDSALYFCASSSIGGGGYTFGSGTRLTVV.

V usage is TRBV7-9 and J usage is TRBJ2-1; D is uncertain. This CDR3 region has 14 residues. Trimming cost V 1 base and J 5 bases, with 9 bases left between them. CDR1 and CDR2 from the germline V gene are SEHNR and FQNEAQ (reference sequence). Written as DNA, the CDR3 is TGTGCCAGCAGCTTAGATGGTGGAAACAATGAGCAGTTCTTC. It translates to CASSLDGGNNEQFF.

This rearrangement joins TRBV30 to TRBJ2-1, with 8 bases fitting TRBD2. The CDR3 sequence is 12 residues long. Germline V gene lookup returns CDR1 GTSNPN and CDR2 SVGIG (reference sequence). J was trimmed by 13 bases and V by 2 bases; bases with no gene match: 7. For the CDR3, the DNA is TGTGCCTGGAGTAGCGGGGGAGTTAGTCAGTTCTTC. Protein: CAWSSGGVSQFF.

This chain connects TRBV4-3 to TRBJ2-5; 13 positions match TRBD2. Trimming removed 8 bases from V and 5 bases from J; junction bases left unmatched: 11. CDR3 length: 16 amino acids. From germline, CDR1 is LGHNA and CDR2 YSLEER. The CDR3 region has the DNA TGCGCCAGCTCCTGGGGGACTAGCGGGATCGCGGAGACCCAGTACTTC. Translation gives CASSWGTSGIAETQYF.

This chain's CDR3 is CASSIQGGREGTDTQYF. The CDR3, as DNA: TGTGCCAGTAGTATACAAGGCGGGCGGGAGGGCACAGATACGCAGTATTTT. This chain links TRBV19 with TRBJ2-3; 8 positions match TRBD2. V trimming: 2 bases; J trimming: 1 base; junction bases outside the gene matches: 8. The length of the CDR3 is 17 residues. Per germline, CDR1 LNHDA and CDR2 SQIVND (reference sequence).